This T cell receptor (beta chain) was found in a study of blood T cell repertoires in COVID-19 (dated by TCRdb to about 2020). Regarding the research as a whole: Samples from collaborators originated in the United States, Italy and Spain and spanned both the acute and convalescent phases of COVID-19. The material from the prospective study consisted of cDNA or gDNA derived from T cells, B-cell-depleted T cells, or PBMCs. Deeply sampled blood TCRbeta repertoires from subjects exposed to, actively infected with, or recovered from COVID-19 were included in the dataset. The repertoires were released in a freely available public database meant as a resource for research on the immune response to SARS-CoV-2. The samples were drawn from two sources: the first 160 participants of the ongoing ImmuneRACE study, and approximately 1,300 subjects contributed by 6 global collaborators. Nearly every sample came with metadata listing a de-identified subject ID, COVID-19 status, age in years and sex. HLA class I and class II types, where available, came from metadata supplied by the sample provider rather than from assay-based typing.

Points the paper makes about the study in general: Clinical and demographic metadata were provided uncurated, with the amount varying by source and participant.

Comments on this clone: Its antigen has not been determined. Base qualities were left out, and no much larger clone turns up one base away.

A second Seattle source provided samples from volunteer blood donors who had recovered from COVID-19. Collaborating institutions collected whole blood in K2EDTA tubes following their own protocols. For TCRbeta analysis, collaborator samples were shipped as frozen whole blood, as isolated PBMCs, or as DNA extracted from either sample type. Spanning cysteine to phenylalanine, the CDR3 consists of 15 amino acids. The DNA shown is the 45-base CDR3, in frame from base 1. Ends trimmed: V by 5 bases, J by 5 bases; bases unmatched to a gene: 9. CDR1 is given as SNHLY and CDR2 as FYNNEI, both from the germline V gene. TCRbeta CDR3 regions were amplified from genomic DNA using the immunoSEQ Assay, a bias-controlled multiplex PCR. In the original analysis: The number of nucleated cells in each sample was estimated from the amplification of reference gene primers within the assay. Sequence reads were collapsed and filtered to measure the absolute abundance of every unique TCRbeta CDR3 rearrangement. Productive Simpson clonality was computed per sample as the square root of Simpson's diversity index over productive rearrangements. The table comes from immuneACCESS by way of TCRdb, which keeps in-frame sequences with V and J called. Part of the clones is missing from these tables; in studies checked, under half for an unresolved V gene and the rest for unknown reasons. V and J calls and clone size come straight from that table; D and trimming were deduced from the DNA. Counted in this sample were 250,000 to 300,000 clones; approximately 90% of them appeared once. The ten biggest clones cover about 2.2% of the sample.

The rearrangement joined TRBV2 to TRBJ2-1; 7 junctional bases match TRBD1. Sequenced: peripheral blood. This TCR was recovered from a woman between 50 and 59 years old who had recovered from COVID-19. The CDR3 here reads CASSPPWDRHNEQFF. The DNA sequence is as follows: TGTGCCAGCAGTCCGCCTTGGGACAGACACAATGAGCAGTTCTTC.